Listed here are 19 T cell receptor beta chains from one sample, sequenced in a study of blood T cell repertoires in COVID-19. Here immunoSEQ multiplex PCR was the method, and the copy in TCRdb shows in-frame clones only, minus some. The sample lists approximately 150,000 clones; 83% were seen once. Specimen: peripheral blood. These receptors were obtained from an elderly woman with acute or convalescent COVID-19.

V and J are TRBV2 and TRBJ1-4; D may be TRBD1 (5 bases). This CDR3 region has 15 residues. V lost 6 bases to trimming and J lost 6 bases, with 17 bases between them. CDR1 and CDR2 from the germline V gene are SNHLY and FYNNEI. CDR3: CASRDTGFPHEKLFF. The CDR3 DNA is TGTGCCAGCAGGGATACAGGATTCCCCCATGAAAAACTGTTTTTT.

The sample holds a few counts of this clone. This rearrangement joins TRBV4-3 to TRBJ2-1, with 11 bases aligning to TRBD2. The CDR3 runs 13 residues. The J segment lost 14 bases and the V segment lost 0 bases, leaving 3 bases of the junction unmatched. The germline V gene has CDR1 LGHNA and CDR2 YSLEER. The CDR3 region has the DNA TGCGCCAGCAGCCAAGAAGCTAGCGGGGGGAAGTTCTTC. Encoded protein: CASSQEASGGKFF.

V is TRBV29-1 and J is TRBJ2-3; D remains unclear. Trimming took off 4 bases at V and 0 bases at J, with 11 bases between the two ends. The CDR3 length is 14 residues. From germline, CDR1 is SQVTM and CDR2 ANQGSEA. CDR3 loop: CSVVEAASTDTQYF. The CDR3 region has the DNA TGCAGCGTTGTCGAGGCTGCTAGCACAGATACGCAGTATTTT.

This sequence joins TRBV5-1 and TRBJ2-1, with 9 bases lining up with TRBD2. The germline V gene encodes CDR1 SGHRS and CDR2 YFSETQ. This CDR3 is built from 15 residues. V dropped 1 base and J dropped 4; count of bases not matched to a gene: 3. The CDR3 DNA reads TGCGCCAGCAGCTTGAGGAGCGGGAGGTACAATGAGCAGTTCTTC. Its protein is CASSLRSGRYNEQFF.

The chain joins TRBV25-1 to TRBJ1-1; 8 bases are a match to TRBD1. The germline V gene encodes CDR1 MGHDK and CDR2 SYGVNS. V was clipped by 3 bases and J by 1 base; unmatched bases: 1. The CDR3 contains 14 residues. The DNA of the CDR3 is TGTGCCAGCAGTGAGGACAGGGAGAACACTGAAGCTTTCTTT. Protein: CASSEDRENTEAFF.

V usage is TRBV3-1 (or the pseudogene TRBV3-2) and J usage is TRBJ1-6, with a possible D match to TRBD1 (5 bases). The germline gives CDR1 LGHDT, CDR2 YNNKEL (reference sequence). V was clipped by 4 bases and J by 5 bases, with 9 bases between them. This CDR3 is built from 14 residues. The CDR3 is CASSPRGDNSPLHF. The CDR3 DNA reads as TGTGCCAGCAGCCCCCGGGGGGATAATTCACCCCTCCACTTT.

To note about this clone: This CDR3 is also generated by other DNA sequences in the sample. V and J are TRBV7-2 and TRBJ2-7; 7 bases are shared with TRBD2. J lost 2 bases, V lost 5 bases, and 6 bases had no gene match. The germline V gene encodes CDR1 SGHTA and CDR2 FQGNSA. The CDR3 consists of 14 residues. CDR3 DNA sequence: TGTGCCAGCAGCCCAGGACTAGGTACCTACGAGCAGTACTTC. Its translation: CASSPGLGTYEQYF.

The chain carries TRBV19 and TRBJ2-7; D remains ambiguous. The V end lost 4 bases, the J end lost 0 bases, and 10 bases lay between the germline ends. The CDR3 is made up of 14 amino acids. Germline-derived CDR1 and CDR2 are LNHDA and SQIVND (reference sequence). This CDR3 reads CASSNVANSYEQYF. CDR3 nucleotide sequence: TGTGCCAGTAGTAACGTGGCAAACTCCTACGAGCAGTACTTC.

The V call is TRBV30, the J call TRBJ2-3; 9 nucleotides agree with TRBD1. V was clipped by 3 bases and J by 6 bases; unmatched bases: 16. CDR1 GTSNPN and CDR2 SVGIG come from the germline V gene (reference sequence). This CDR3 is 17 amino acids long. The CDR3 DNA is TGTGCCTGGAGCGATACTGCCGGGACAGGGTTTGGGGATACGCAGTATTTT. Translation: CAWSDTAGTGFGDTQYF. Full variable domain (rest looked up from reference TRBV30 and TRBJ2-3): SQTIHQWPATLVQPVGSPLSLECTVEGTSNPNLYWYRQAAGRGLQLLFYSVGIGQISSEVPQNLSASRPQDRQFILSSKKLLLSDSGFYLCAWSDTAGTGFGDTQYFGPGTRLTVL.

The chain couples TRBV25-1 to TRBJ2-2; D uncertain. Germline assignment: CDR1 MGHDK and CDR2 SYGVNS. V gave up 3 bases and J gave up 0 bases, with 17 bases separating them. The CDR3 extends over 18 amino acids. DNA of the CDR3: TGTGCCAGCAGTGACGGAGTATCCGGGTGGGCGAACACCGGGGAGCTGTTTTTT. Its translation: CASSDGVSGWANTGELFF.

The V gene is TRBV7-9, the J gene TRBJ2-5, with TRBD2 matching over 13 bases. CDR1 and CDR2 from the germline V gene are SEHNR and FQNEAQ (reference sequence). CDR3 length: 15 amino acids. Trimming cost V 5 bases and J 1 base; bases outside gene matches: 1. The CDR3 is CASSGTSGTQETQYF. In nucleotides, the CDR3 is TGTGCCAGCAGCGGGACTAGCGGGACCCAAGAGACCCAGTACTTC.

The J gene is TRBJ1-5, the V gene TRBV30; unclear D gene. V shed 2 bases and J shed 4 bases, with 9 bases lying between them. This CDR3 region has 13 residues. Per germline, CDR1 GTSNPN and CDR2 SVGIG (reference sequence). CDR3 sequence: CAWSLRGNQPQHF. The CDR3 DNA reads TGTGCCTGGAGTTTGCGAGGTAATCAGCCCCAGCATTTT. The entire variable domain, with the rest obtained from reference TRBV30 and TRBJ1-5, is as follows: SQTIHQWPATLVQPVGSPLSLECTVEGTSNPNLYWYRQAAGRGLQLLFYSVGIGQISSEVPQNLSASRPQDRQFILSSKKLLLSDSGFYLCAWSLRGNQPQHFGDGTRLSIL.

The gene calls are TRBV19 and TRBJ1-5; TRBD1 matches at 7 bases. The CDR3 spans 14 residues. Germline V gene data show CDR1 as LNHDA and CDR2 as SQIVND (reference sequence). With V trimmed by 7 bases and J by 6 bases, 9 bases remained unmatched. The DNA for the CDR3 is TGTGCCAGTAACAGACAGGGTCTTTTTCAGCCCCAGCATTTT. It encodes CASNRQGLFQPQHF.

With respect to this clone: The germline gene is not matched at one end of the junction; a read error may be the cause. The CDR3 DNA reads TGTGCCAGCAGTGGGGACAGGGGGCAAGGGACCCAGTACTTC. Its translation: CASSGDRGQGTQYF. The chain has TRBV2 and TRBJ2-5; TRBD1 matches 12 bases. This CDR3 has 14 amino acids. Germline lookup yields CDR1 SNHLY and CDR2 FYNNEI.

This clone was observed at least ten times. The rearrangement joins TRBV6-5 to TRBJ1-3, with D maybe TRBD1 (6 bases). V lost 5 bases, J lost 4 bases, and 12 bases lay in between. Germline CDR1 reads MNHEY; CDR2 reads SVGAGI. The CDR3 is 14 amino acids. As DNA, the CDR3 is TGTGCCAGCAGTCATAGGGGGGGAGGAAACACCATATATTTT. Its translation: CASSHRGGGNTIYF.

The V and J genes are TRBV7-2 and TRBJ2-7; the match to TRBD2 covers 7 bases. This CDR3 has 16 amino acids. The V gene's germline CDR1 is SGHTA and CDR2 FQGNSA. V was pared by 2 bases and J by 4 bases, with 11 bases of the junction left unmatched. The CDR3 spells CASSLRSAGAAYEQYF. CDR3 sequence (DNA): TGTGCCAGCAGCTTAAGATCGGCGGGAGCAGCGTACGAGCAGTACTTC. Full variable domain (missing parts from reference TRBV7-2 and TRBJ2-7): GAGVSQSPSNKVTEKGKDVELRCDPISGHTALYWYRQSLGQGLEFLIYFQGNSAPDKSGLPSDRFSAERTGGSVSTLTIQRTQQEDSAVYLCASSLRSAGAAYEQYFGPGTRLTVT.

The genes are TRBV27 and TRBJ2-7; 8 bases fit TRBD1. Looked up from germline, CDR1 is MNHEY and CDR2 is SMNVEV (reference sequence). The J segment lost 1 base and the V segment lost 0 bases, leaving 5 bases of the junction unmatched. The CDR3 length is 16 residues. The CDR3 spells CASSLSETGASYEQYF. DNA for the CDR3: TGTGCCAGCAGTTTATCGGAGACAGGGGCTTCCTACGAGCAGTACTTC.

The CDR3 region is CASSLEGQYNEQFF. The CDR3 DNA follows: TGTGCCAGCAGTCTGGAGGGTCAGTACAATGAGCAGTTCTTC. V is TRBV27 and J is TRBJ2-1; tentatively, D is TRBD2 (6 bases). This CDR3 region has 14 residues. V gave up 5 bases and J gave up 4 bases, with 12 bases separating them. Germline CDR1 is MNHEY and CDR2 is SMNVEV (reference sequence).

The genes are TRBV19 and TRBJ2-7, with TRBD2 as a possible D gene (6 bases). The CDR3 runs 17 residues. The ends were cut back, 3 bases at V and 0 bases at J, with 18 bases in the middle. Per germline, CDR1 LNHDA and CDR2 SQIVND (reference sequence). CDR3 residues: CASSIGGTGTYSYEQYF. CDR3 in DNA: TGTGCCAGTAGTATTGGGGGGACCGGGACGTACTCCTACGAGCAGTACTTC.